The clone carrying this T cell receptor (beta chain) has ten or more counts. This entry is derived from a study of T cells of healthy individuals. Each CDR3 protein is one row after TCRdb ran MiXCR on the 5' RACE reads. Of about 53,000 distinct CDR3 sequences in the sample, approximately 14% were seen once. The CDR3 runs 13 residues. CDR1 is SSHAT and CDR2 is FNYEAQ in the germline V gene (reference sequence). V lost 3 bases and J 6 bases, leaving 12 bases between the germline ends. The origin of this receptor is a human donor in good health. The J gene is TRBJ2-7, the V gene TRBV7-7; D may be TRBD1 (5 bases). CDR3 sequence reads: CASSFDSAGEQYF. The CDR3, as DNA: TGTGCCAGCAGCTTCGACAGTGCAGGCGAGCAGTACTTC. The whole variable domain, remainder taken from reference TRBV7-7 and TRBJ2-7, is GAGVSQSPRYKVTKRGQDVTLRCDPISSHATLYWYQQALGQGPEFLTYFNYEAQPDKSGLPSDRFSAERPEGSISTLTIQRTEQRDSAMYRCASSFDSAGEQYFGPGTRLTVT.